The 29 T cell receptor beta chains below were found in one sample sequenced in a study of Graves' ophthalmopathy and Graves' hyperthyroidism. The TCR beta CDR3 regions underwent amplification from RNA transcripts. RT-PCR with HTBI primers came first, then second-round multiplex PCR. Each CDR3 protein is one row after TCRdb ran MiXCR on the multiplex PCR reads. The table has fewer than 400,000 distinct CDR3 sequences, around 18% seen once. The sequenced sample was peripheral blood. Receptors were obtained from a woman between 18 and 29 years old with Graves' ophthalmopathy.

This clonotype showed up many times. The CDR3 is CASGLSSGYNSPLHF. DNA of the CDR3: TGTGCCAGCGGATTATCTTCGGGATATAATTCACCCCTCCACTTT. The gene calls are TRBV4-2 and TRBJ1-6; D is uncertain. The V end lost 8 bases, the J end lost 4 bases, and 15 bases lay between the germline ends. The V gene's germline CDR1 is LGHNA and CDR2 YNFKEQ. The CDR3 has 15 amino acids.

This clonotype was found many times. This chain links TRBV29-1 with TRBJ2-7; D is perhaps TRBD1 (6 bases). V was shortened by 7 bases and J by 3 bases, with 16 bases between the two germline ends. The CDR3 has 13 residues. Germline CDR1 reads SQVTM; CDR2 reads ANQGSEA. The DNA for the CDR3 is TGCAGCGCGGAAACAGGGATCGGCTACGAGCAGTACTTC. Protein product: CSAETGIGYEQYF.

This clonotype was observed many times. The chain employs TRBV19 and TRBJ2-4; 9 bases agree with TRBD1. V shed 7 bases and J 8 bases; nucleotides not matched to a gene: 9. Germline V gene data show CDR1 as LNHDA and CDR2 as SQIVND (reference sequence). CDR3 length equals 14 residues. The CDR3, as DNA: TGTGCCAGTACCCCACAGGGGGCTGAGGACATTCAGTACTTC. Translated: CASTPQGAEDIQYF.

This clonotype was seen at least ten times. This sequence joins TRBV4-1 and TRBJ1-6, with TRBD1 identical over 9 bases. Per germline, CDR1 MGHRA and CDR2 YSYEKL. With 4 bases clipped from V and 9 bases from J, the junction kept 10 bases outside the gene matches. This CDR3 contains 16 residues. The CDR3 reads CASSLWGQGIGSPLHF. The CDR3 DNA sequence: TGCGCCAGCAGCCTTTGGGGACAGGGAATTGGTTCACCCCTCCACTTT.

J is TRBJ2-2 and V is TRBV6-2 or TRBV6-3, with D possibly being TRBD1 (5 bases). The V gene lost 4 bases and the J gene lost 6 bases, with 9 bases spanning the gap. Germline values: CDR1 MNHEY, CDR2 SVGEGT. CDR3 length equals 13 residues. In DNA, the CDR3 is TGTGCCAGCAGTTCACGCAGGGCCGGGGAGCTGTTTTTT. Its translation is CASSSRRAGELFF.

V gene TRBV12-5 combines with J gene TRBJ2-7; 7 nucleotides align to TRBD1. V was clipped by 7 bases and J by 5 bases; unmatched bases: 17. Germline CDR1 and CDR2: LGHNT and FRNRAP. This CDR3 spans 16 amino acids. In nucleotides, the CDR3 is TGTGCTAGTGCCACCATACCAGGGGGAGTGATGAACGAGCAGTACTTC. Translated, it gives CASATIPGGVMNEQYF.

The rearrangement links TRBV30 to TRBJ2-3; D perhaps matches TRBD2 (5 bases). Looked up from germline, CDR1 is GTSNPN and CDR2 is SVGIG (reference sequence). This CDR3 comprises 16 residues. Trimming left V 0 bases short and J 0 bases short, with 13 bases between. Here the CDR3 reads CAWSVRRPWSTDTQYF. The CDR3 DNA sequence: TGTGCCTGGAGTGTGCGGAGGCCCTGGAGCACAGATACGCAGTATTTT.

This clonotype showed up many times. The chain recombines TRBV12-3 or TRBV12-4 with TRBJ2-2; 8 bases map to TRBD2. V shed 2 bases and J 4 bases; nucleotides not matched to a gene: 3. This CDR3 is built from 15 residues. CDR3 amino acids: CASSLRAGATGELFF. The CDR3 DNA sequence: TGTGCCAGCAGTTTAAGAGCGGGAGCCACCGGGGAGCTGTTTTTT.

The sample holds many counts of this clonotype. The CDR3 coding sequence is TGTGCCACCAGCAGTCAGAGGGGGGACAATCAGCCCCAGCATTTT. This codes for CATSSQRGDNQPQHF. The chain combines TRBV15 with TRBJ1-5; a possible D gene is TRBD1 (6 bases). Germline CDR1 is LNHNV and CDR2 is YYDKDF (reference sequence). Trimming pared 3 bases from V and 3 bases from J, leaving 12 bases between. The CDR3 has 15 residues.

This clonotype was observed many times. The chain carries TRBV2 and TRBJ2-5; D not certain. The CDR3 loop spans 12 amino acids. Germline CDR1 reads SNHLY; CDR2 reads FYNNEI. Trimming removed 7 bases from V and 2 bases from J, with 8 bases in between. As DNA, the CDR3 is TGTGCCAGCATGAGGTTTCAAGAGACCCAGTACTTC. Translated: CASMRFQETQYF.

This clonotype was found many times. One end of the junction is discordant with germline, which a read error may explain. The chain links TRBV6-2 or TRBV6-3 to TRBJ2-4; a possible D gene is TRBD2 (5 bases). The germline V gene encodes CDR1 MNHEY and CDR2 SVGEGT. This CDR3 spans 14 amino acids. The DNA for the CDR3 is TGTGCCAGCAGTTACGCGCTAGCCAAAGACATTCAGTACTTC. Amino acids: CASSYALAKDIQYF.

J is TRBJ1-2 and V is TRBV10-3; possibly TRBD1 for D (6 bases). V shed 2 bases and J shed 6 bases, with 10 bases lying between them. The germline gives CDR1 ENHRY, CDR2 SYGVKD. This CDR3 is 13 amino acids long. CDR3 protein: CAISEETGDGYTF. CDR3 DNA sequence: TGTGCCATCAGTGAGGAGACAGGAGATGGCTACACCTTC.

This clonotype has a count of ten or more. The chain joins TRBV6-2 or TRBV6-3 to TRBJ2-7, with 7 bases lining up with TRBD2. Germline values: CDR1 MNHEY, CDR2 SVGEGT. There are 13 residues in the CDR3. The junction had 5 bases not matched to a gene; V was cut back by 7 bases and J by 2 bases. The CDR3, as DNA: TGTGCCAGCACCAGACTAGCCACCTACGAGCAGTACTTC. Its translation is CASTRLATYEQYF.

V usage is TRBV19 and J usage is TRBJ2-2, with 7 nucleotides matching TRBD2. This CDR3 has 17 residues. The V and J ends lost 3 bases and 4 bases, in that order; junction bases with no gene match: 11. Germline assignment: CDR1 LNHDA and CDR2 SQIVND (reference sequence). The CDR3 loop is CASSMPVGRGGTGELFF. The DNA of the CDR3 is TGTGCCAGTAGTATGCCCGTGGGGAGGGGAGGCACCGGGGAGCTGTTTTTT. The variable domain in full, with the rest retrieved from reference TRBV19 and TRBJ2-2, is DGGITQSPKYLFRKEGQNVTLSCEQNLNHDAMYWYRQDPGQGLRLIYYSQIVNDFQKGDIAEGYSVSREKKESFPLTVTSAQKNPTAFYLCASSMPVGRGGTGELFFGEGSRLTVL.

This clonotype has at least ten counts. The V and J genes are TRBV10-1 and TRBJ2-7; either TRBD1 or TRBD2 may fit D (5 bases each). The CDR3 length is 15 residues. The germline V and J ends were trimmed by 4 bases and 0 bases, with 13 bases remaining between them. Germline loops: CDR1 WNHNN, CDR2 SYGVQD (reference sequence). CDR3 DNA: TGCGCCAGCAGTGGGGGGAGAAGTAGCTCCTACGAGCAGTACTTC. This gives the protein CASSGGRSSSYEQYF.

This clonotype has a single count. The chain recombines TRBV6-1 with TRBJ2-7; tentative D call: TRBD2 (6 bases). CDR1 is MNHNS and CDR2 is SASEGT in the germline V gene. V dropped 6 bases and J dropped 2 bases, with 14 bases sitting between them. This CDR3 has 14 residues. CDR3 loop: CASRVPGDTYEQYF. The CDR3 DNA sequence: TGTGCCAGCAGGGTACCGGGAGATACCTACGAGCAGTACTTC.

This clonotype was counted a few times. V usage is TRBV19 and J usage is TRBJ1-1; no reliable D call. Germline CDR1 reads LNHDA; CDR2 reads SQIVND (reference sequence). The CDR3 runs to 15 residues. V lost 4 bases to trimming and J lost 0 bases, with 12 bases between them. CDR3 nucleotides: TGTGCCAGTAGTACCCCCGGGTCTTTGAACACTGAAGCTTTCTTT. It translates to CASSTPGSLNTEAFF.

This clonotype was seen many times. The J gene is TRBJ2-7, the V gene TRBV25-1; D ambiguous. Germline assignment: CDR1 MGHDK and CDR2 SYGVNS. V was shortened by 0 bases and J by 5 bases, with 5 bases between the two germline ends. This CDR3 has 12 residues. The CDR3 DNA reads TGTGCCAGCAGTGAATATTTCGACGAGCAGTACTTC. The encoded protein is CASSEYFDEQYF.

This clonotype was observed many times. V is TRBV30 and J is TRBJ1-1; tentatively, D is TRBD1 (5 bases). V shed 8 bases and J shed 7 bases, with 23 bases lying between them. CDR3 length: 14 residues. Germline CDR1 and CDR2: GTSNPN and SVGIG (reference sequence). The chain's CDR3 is CAEGRERGDREAFF. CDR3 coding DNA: TGTGCCGAAGGGAGGGAGCGGGGGGATCGTGAAGCTTTCTTT.

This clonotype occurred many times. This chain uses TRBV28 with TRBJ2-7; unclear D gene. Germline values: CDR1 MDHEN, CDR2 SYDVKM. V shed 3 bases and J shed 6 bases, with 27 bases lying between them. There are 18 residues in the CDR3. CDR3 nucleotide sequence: TGTGCCAGCAGTTTTGGTCTGGCCTTGGCAGCGAACCTACTCGAGCAGTACTTC. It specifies CASSFGLALAANLLEQYF.

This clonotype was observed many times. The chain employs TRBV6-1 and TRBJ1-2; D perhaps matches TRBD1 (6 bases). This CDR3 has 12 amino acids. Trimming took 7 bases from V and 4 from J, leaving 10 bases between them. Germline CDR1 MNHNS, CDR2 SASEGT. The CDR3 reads CASTRDIYGYTF. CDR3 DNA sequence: TGTGCCAGCACCAGGGACATCTATGGCTACACCTTC.

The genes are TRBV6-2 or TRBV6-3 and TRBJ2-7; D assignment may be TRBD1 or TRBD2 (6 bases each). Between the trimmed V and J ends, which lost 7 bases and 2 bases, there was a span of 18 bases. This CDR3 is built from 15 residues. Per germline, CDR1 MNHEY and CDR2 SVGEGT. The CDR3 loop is CASTHPGAQTYEQYF. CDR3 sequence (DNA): TGTGCCAGCACCCATCCGGGGGCCCAGACCTACGAGCAGTACTTC.

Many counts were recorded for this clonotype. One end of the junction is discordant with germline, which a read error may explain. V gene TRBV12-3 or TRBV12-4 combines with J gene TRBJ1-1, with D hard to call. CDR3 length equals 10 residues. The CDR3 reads CASSGPGQFF. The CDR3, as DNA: TGTGCCAGCAGCGGACCTGGCCAATTTTTT.

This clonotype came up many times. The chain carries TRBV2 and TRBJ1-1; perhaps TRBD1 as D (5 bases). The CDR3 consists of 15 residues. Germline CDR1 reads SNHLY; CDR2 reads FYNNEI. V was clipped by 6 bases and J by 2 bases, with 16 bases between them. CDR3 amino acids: CASSLTGRANTEAFF. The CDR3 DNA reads TGTGCCAGCAGCCTAACGGGCAGGGCTAACACTGAAGCTTTCTTT.

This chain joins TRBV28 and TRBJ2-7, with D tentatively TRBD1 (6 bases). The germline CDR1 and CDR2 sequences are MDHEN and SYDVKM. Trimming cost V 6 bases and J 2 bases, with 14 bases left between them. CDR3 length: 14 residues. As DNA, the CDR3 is TGTGCCAGCAGCCCACGGGACAAAACCTACGAGCAGTACTTC. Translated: CASSPRDKTYEQYF.

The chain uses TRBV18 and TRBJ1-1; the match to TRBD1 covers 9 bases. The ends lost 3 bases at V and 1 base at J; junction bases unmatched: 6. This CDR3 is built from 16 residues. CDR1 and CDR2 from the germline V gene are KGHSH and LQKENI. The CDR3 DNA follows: TGTGCCAGCTCACCCCTCGAACAGGGGGCGAACACTGAAGCTTTCTTT. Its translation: CASSPLEQGANTEAFF.

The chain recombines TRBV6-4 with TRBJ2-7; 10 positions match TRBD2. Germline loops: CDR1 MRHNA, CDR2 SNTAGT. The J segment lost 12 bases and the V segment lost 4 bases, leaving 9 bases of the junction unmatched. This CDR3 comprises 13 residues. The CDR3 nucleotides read TGTGCCAGCAGTGCGACTAGCGGGCGGCCAGGGTACTTC. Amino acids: CASSATSGRPGYF.

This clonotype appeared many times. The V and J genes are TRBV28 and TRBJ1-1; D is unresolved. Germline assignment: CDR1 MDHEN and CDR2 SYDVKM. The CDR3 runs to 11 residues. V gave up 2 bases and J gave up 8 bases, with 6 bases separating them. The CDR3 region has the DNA TGTGCCAGCAGTTTAGCCGGGGAAGCTTTCTTT. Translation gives CASSLAGEAFF.

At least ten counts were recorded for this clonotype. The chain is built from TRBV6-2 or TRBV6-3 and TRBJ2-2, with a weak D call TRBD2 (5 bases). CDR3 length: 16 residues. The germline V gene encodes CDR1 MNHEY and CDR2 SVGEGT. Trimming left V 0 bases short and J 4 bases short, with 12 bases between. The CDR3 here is CASSYSAGFFTGELFF. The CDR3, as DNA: TGTGCCAGCAGTTACTCGGCGGGTTTTTTCACCGGGGAGCTGTTTTTT.